This T cell receptor (beta chain) is from a study of response to subunit inactivated influenza vaccine. V lost 0 bases to trimming and J lost 4 bases, with 8 bases between them. The CDR3 sequence is 14 residues long. Germline assignment: CDR1 SGDLS and CDR2 YYNGEE. TCRdb recomputed calls from the RT-PCR reads with MiXCR, one row per CDR3 protein. The profile shows fewer than 400,000 distinct CDR3 sequences, just over 20% of them singletons. This clonotype was found many times. Here the sequenced sample was PBMCs from blood, taken about 20 months after vaccination. The sequence was collected from a man aged 45-69 years who received an inactivated influenza vaccine. The chain joins TRBV9 to TRBJ1-5; TRBD1 might be the D (5 bases). The CDR3 bases are TGTGCCAGCAGCGTAGATGGGGCGAATCAGCCCCAGCATTTT. As protein: CASSVDGANQPQHF. Combining the CDR3 with reference TRBV9 and TRBJ1-5 gives the whole variable domain DSGVTQTPKHLITATGQRVTLRCSPRSGDLSVYWYQQSLDQGLQFLIQYYNGEERAKGNILERFSAQQFPDLHSELNLSSLELGDSALYFCASSVDGANQPQHFGDGTRLSIL.